This TCR beta chain is from a study of shared clonotypes between healthy human individuals. Sequencing was performed with immunoSEQ multiplex PCR; in TCRdb, only in-frame clones are kept and a portion is missing. The sample carries roughly 1,100,000 clones, 65% to 75% recorded once. This CDR3 is built from 13 residues. Trimming left V 7 bases short and J 4 bases short, with 13 bases between. Germline-derived CDR1 and CDR2 are SNHLY and FYNNEI. This sequence was found in a man younger than 35 in good health. The source material was memory CD4+ T cells sorted from blood. Indicated subset: CD45RA-negative fraction. The V gene is TRBV2, the J gene TRBJ2-5, with D uncertain. The CDR3 bases are TGTGCCAGCAACTGGATAGCAGGAGAGACCCAGTACTTC. Translated: CASNWIAGETQYF.